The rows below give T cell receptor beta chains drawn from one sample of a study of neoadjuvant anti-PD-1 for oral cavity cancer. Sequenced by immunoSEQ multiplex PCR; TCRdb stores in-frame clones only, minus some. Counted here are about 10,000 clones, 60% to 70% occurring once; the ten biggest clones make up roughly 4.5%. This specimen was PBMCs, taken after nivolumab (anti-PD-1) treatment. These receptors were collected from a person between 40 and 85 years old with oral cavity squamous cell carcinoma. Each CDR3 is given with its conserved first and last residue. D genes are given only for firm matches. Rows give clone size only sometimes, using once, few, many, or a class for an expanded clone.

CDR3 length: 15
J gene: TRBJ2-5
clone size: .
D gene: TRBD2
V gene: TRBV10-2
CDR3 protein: CASSEYLAGQETQYF
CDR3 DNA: TGCGCCAGCAGTGAGTACCTAGCGGGGCAAGAGACCCAGTACTTC

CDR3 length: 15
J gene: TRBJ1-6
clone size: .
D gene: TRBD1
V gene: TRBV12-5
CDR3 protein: CASGLGTGGNSPLHF
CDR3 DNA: TGTGCTAGTGGTTTGGGGACAGGGGGTAATTCACCCCTCCACTTT

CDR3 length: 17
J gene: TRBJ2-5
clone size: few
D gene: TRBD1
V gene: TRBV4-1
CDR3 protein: CASSQPDRGDLRKTQYF
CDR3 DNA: TGCGCCAGCAGCCAACCTGACAGGGGGGATCTTAGGAAGACCCAGTACTTC

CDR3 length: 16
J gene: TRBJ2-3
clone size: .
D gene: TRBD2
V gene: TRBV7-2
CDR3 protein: CASSNRGGGATDTQYF
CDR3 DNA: TGTGCCAGCAGCAACAGAGGCGGGGGAGCTACAGATACGCAGTATTTT

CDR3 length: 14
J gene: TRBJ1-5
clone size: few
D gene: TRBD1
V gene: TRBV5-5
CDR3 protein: CASRAGTGTQPQHF
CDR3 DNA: TGTGCCAGCAGGGCCGGGACAGGGACTCAGCCCCAGCATTTT

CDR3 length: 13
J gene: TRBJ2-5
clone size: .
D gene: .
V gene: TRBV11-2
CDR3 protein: CASSLSGALTQYF
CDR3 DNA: TGTGCCAGCAGCCTATCCGGGGCCCTGACCCAGTACTTC

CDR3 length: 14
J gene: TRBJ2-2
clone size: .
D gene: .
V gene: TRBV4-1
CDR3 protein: CASSQDERAGELFF
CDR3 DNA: TGCGCCAGCAGCCAAGATGAGAGGGCCGGGGAGCTGTTTTTT

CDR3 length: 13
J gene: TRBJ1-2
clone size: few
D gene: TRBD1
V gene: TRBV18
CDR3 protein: CASSPDRGPGYTF
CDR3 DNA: TGTGCCAGCTCGCCTGACAGGGGGCCTGGCTACACCTTC

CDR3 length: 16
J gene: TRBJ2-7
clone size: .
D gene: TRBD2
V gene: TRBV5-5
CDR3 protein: CASSLLSGRAAYEQYF
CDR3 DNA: TGTGCCAGCAGCTTACTTAGCGGGAGGGCCGCCTACGAGCAGTACTTC

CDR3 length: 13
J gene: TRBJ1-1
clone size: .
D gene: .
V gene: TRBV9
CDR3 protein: CASSPDTNTEAFF
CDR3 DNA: TGTGCCAGCAGCCCCGACACAAACACTGAAGCTTTCTTT

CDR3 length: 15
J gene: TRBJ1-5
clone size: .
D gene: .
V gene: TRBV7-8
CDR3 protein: CASSLGRGHNQPQHF
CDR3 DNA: TGTGCCAGCAGCTTAGGACGGGGCCATAATCAGCCCCAGCATTTT

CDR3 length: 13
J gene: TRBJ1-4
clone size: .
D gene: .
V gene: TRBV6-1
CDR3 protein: CASTSGGLEKLFF
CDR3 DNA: TGTGCCAGCACCTCGGGGGGGCTGGAAAAACTGTTTTTT

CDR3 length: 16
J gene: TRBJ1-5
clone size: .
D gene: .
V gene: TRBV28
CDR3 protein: CASSLYPQGRGQPQHF
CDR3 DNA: TGTGCCAGCAGTTTATACCCACAGGGTAGGGGGCAGCCCCAGCATTTT

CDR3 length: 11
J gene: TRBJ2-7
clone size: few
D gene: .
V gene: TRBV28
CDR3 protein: CASSSEYEQYF
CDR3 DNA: TGTGCCAGCAGTAGTGAATACGAGCAGTACTTC

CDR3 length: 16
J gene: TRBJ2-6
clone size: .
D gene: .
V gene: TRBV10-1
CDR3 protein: CASSESGRSGANVLTF
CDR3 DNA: TGCGCCAGCAGTGAGAGTGGTCGCTCTGGGGCCAACGTCCTGACTTTC

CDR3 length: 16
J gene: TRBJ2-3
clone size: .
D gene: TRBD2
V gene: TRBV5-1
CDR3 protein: CASSLEPAGGRDTQYF
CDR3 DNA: TGCGCCAGCAGCTTGGAGCCAGCGGGAGGTCGAGATACGCAGTATTTT

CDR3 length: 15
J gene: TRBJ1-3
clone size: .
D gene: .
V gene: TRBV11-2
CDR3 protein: CASSSRDSGGNTIYF
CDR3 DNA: TGTGCCAGCAGCTCTCGGGACTCGGGGGGAAACACCATATATTTT